These 20 T cell receptor beta chains were all obtained from the same sample, sequenced in a study of brain metastases from non-small cell lung cancer. TCRdb keeps only in-frame clones here, not all; method: immunoSEQ multiplex PCR. This sample carries roughly 2,100 clones, about four fifths of them seen once, and the ten largest clones take about 9.1%. The source material was tumor-adjacent normal tissue. The receptors shown here come from a donor over 35 with non-small cell lung cancer.

This clone was observed a single time. The V call is TRBV3-1 (or the pseudogene TRBV3-2), the J call TRBJ1-1; 7 nucleotides match TRBD1. J gave up 11 bases and V 10 bases, and 19 bases lay outside the gene matches. CDR1 is LGHDT and CDR2 is YNNKEL in the germline V gene (reference sequence). CDR3 length: 14 amino acids. For the CDR3, the DNA is TGTGCCACTGGATCGAAGGGGGCCACTGATCGGGCTTTCTTT. Translated, it gives CATGSKGATDRAFF.

The rearrangement joins TRBV29-1 to TRBJ2-6; D is undetermined. Between the trimmed V and J ends, which lost 4 bases and 3 bases, there was a span of 4 bases. This CDR3 is 12 amino acids long. Germline lookup yields CDR1 SQVTM and CDR2 ANQGSEA. The DNA for the CDR3 is TGCAGCGTTGTGGATGGGGCCAACGTCCTGACTTTC. This codes for CSVVDGANVLTF.

This clone was detected only once. CDR3 sequence reads: CASSYSGGPADTQYF. DNA of the CDR3: TGTGCCAGCAGTTACTCGGGCGGACCCGCAGATACGCAGTATTTT. The rearrangement uses TRBV6-5 and TRBJ2-3; D remains unclear. From germline, CDR1 is MNHEY and CDR2 SVGAGI. V was trimmed by 0 bases and J by 4 bases, leaving 11 bases between them. CDR3 length: 15 amino acids.

DNA for the CDR3: TGTGCCAGCAGTAGAAGCGGGAGGGCCTATGAGCAGTTCTTC. Translating gives CASSRSGRAYEQFF. This rearrangement joins TRBV6-5 to TRBJ2-1; 10 bases are shared with TRBD2. The CDR3 covers 14 residues. Trimming removed 5 bases from V and 8 bases from J; junction bases left unmatched: 6. Germline values: CDR1 MNHEY, CDR2 SVGAGI.

The table lists this clone with a few counts. This chain joins TRBV9 and TRBJ2-3; D gene uncertain. The CDR3 contains 16 residues. Trimming took 5 bases from V and 8 from J, leaving 24 bases between them. CDR1 SGDLS and CDR2 YYNGEE come from the germline V gene. CDR3 residues: CASSPSPKRVSVTQYF. In nucleotides, the CDR3 is TGTGCCAGCAGTCCTTCACCGAAGCGAGTTTCAGTTACGCAGTATTTT. The full variable domain, completed using reference TRBV9 and TRBJ2-3, is DSGVTQTPKHLITATGQRVTLRCSPRSGDLSVYWYQQSLDQGLQFLIQYYNGEERAKGNILERFSAQQFPDLHSELNLSSLELGDSALYFCASSPSPKRVSVTQYFGPGTRLTVL.

The CDR3 DNA reads as TGTGCCAGCAGCGTCTCTGGGAACACTGAAGCTTTCTTT. It encodes CASSVSGNTEAFF. The chain employs TRBV9 and TRBJ1-1; unclear D gene. Looked up from germline, CDR1 is SGDLS and CDR2 is YYNGEE. The CDR3 runs to 13 residues. Trimming took off 2 bases at V and 1 base at J, with 6 bases between the two ends. Full variable domain (rest looked up from reference TRBV9 and TRBJ1-1): DSGVTQTPKHLITATGQRVTLRCSPRSGDLSVYWYQQSLDQGLQFLIQYYNGEERAKGNILERFSAQQFPDLHSELNLSSLELGDSALYFCASSVSGNTEAFFGQGTRLTVV.

The J gene is TRBJ2-7, the V gene TRBV6-5; 7 bases agree with TRBD2. The V gene end was trimmed by 4 bases and the J gene end by 3 bases; junction bases not matched to a gene: 9. This CDR3 region has 15 residues. Germline V gene sequence: CDR1 MNHEY, CDR2 SVGAGI. CDR3 DNA: TGTGCCAGCAGTTCCCCCGGCGGGAGTCGCTACGAGCAGTACTTC. Translation gives CASSSPGGSRYEQYF.

The rearrangement joins TRBV19 to TRBJ2-3; 9 nucleotides align to TRBD1. The germline V gene encodes CDR1 LNHDA and CDR2 SQIVND (reference sequence). V trimming: 6 bases; J trimming: 2 bases; junction bases outside the gene matches: 6. The CDR3 contains 15 residues. CDR3 region: CASSAGTGHTDTQYF. CDR3 DNA sequence: TGTGCCAGTAGCGCCGGGACAGGGCACACAGATACGCAGTATTTT.

The chain links TRBV7-6 to TRBJ2-5, with TRBD2 as a possible D gene (7 bases). V shed 0 bases and J shed 5 bases, with 19 bases lying between them. The CDR3 runs 17 residues. Germline CDR1 and CDR2: SGHVS and FNYEAQ. The CDR3 here is CASSLAGMGGLGETQYF. CDR3 coding DNA: TGTGCCAGCAGCTTAGCGGGAATGGGGGGGCTCGGCGAGACCCAGTACTTC.

This chain joins TRBV29-1 and TRBJ2-3; 8 bases match TRBD1. The CDR3 extends over 13 amino acids. J lost 4 bases, V lost 4 bases, and 4 bases had no gene match. Germline V gene lookup returns CDR1 SQVTM and CDR2 ANQGSEA. The CDR3 is CSVGTGSPDTQYF. The CDR3 coding sequence is TGCAGCGTTGGGACAGGGTCCCCAGATACGCAGTATTTT.

This clone was seen more than once but under ten times. The chain employs TRBV9 and TRBJ1-3; unclear D gene. Trimming stripped 4 bases from V and 0 bases from J, with 11 bases between. The CDR3 sequence is 15 residues long. Germline CDR1 SGDLS, CDR2 YYNGEE. CDR3 residues: CASSFAPSSGNTIYF. The CDR3 DNA sequence: TGTGCCAGCAGCTTTGCGCCAAGCTCTGGAAACACCATATATTTT.

This clone was detected only once. Additional DNA sequences in this sample encode the identical CDR3. The chain has TRBV7-2 and TRBJ2-5; possible D gene TRBD2, 5 bases. CDR3 length: 13 residues. The ends were cut back, 3 bases at V and 2 bases at J, with 7 bases in the middle. CDR1 and CDR2 from the germline V gene are SGHTA and FQGNSA. The CDR3 reads CASSFGLQETQYF. The CDR3, as DNA: TGTGCCAGCAGCTTCGGACTGCAAGAGACCCAGTACTTC.

In regard to this clone: The junction shows a germline mismatch at one end, possibly a read error. V usage is TRBV19 and J usage is TRBJ1-6; D is undetermined. The length of the CDR3 is 14 residues. The V gene's germline CDR1 is LNHDA and CDR2 SQIVND (reference sequence). As DNA, the CDR3 is TGTGCCAGTACCCCCGGACTTTCCGATTCACCCTTCCACTTT. This encodes CASTPGLSDSPFHF. The entire variable domain, with the rest obtained from reference TRBV19 and TRBJ1-6, is as follows: DGGITQSPKYLFRKEGQNVTLSCEQNLNHDAMYWYRQDPGQGLRLIYYSQIVNDFQKGDIAEGYSVSREKKESFPLTVTSAQKNPTAFYLCASTPGLSDSPFHFGNGTRLTVT.

This chain links TRBV6-5 with TRBJ2-5, with a possible D match to TRBD1 (6 bases). Germline CDR1 is MNHEY and CDR2 is SVGAGI. Trimming pared 5 bases from V and 2 bases from J, leaving 15 bases between. CDR3 size: 15 residues. CDR3 in amino acids: CASSLQGRQQETQYF. The CDR3, as DNA: TGTGCCAGCAGTCTACAGGGTAGGCAGCAAGAGACCCAGTACTTC.

The chain links TRBV3-1 (or the pseudogene TRBV3-2) to TRBJ1-6, with a weak D call TRBD1 (5 bases). The CDR3 covers 14 residues. Germline assignment: CDR1 LGHDT and CDR2 YNNKEL (reference sequence). V shed 4 bases and J shed 7 bases, with 11 bases lying between them. CDR3 DNA sequence: TGTGCCAGCAGCCTACAGGCTCGGAATTCACCCCTCCACTTT. Protein product: CASSLQARNSPLHF.

The J gene is TRBJ1-2, the V gene TRBV3-1 (or the pseudogene TRBV3-2); D is undetermined. Germline V CDR1 and CDR2: LGHDT, YNNKEL (reference sequence). Trimming pared 2 bases from V and 7 bases from J, leaving 11 bases between. This CDR3 region has 13 residues. The CDR3 loop is CASSQRQASGYTF. The DNA of the CDR3 is TGTGCCAGCAGCCAAAGGCAGGCATCTGGCTACACCTTC.

The chain couples TRBV7-2 to TRBJ2-7; perhaps TRBD2 as D (5 bases). CDR3 size: 16 residues. Germline loops: CDR1 SGHTA, CDR2 FQGNSA. Trimming took 5 bases from V and 4 from J, leaving 21 bases between them. The CDR3 coding sequence is TGTGCCAGCAGCACCCGCGGGTCGCCTCTCCTTTACGAGCAGTACTTC. It translates to CASSTRGSPLLYEQYF.

The V gene is TRBV7-9, the J gene TRBJ2-2; 14 bases fit TRBD2. The CDR3 sequence is 18 residues long. V shed 5 bases, J shed 7 bases, and the junction held 12 bases outside the gene matches. Germline-derived CDR1 and CDR2 are SEHNR and FQNEAQ (reference sequence). The CDR3 protein is CASSASRLAGGPDGELFF. The CDR3 DNA is TGTGCCAGCAGCGCAAGTCGACTAGCGGGGGGGCCCGACGGGGAGCTGTTTTTT.

The CDR3 sequence: CASSTEGRGRDEQFF. The CDR3 DNA reads as TGTGCCAGCAGCACCGAAGGGCGCGGGAGGGATGAGCAGTTCTTC. This chain connects TRBV7-2 to TRBJ2-1; 9 nucleotides align to TRBD2. V was pared by 5 bases and J by 8 bases, with 10 bases of the junction left unmatched. The CDR3 spans 15 residues. CDR1 and CDR2 (germline): SGHTA, FQGNSA.

The chain recombines TRBV4-3 with TRBJ2-3; the match to TRBD2 covers 8 bases. The CDR3 is made up of 15 amino acids. The V gene end was trimmed by 0 bases and the J gene end by 6 bases; junction bases not matched to a gene: 5. Per germline, CDR1 LGHNA and CDR2 YSLEER. The CDR3 region is CASSQDGTRLDTQYF. The CDR3 DNA sequence: TGCGCCAGCAGCCAAGATGGGACTAGGCTGGATACGCAGTATTTT.